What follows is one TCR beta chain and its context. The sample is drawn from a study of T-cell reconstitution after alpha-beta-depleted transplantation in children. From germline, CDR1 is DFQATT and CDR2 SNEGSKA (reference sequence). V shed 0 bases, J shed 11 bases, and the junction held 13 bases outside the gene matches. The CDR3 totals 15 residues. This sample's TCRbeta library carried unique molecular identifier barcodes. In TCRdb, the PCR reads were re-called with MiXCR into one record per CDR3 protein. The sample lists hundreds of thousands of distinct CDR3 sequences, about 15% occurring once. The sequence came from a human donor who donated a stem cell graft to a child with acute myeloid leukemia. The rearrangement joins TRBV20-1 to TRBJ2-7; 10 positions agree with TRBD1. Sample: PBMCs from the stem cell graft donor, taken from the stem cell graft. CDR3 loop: CSARDRETGGFLEYF. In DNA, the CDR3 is TGCAGTGCTAGAGATAGGGAGACAGGGGGCTTTTTAGAGTACTTC.